This TCR beta chain emerged from a study of response to subunit inactivated influenza vaccine. The CDR3 runs to 19 residues. Trimming shortened V by 4 bases and J by 0 bases, and 25 bases separated the two germline ends. Germline assignment: CDR1 DFQATT and CDR2 SNEGSKA (reference sequence). This clonotype has only one observation. TCRdb re-derived calls from the RT-PCR reads in MiXCR, one entry per CDR3 protein. The table shows roughly 500,000 distinct CDR3 sequences, with about 25% occurring only once. This material consisted of CD4+ T cells sorted from PBMCs, taken around 5 days after vaccination. This chain uses TRBV20-1 with TRBJ2-1, with D unresolved. The TCR was taken from a man aged 45-60 years who received an inactivated influenza vaccine. Written as DNA, the CDR3 is TGCAGTGCTAACAGCGAGGTCACTTCCAAGAGGAGCTCCTACAATGAGCAGTTCTTC. This gives the protein CSANSEVTSKRSSYNEQFF.